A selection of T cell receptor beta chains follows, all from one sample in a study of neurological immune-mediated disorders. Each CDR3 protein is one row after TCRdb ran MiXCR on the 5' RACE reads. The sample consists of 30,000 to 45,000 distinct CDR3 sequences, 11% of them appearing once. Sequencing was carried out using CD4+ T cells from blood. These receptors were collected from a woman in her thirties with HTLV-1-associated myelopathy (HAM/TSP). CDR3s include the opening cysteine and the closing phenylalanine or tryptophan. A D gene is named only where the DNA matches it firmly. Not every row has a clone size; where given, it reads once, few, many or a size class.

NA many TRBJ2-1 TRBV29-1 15 TGCAGCGTTGTAGGTCAACTAGCCGTCTACAATGAGCAGTTCTTC CSVVGQLAVYNEQFF
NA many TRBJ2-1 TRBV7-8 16 TGTGCCAGCAGCCCGTCGGCAGGGATCTCCTACAATGAGCAGTTCTTC CASSPSAGISYNEQFF
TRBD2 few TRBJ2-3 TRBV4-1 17 TGCGCCAGCAGCCAAGAGGCACTAGCGGGATTCACAGATACGCAGTATTTT CASSQEALAGFTDTQYF
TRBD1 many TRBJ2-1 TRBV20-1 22 TGCAGTGCTAGTATTTTTATGGTTGGACAGGGAAAACCGCCACGGGCCTACAATGAGCAGTTCTTC CSASIFMVGQGKPPRAYNEQFF
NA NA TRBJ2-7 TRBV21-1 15 TGTGCCAGCAGCGCGGAAGCCTCAGACAGCTACGAGCAGTACTTC CASSAEASDSYEQYF
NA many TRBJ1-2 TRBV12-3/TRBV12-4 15 TGTGCCAGCAGCCTTGGCGGGGTAGCTAACTATGGCTACACCTTC CASSLGGVANYGYTF
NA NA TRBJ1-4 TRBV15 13 TGTGCCACCAGCAGAGTCCTCACGGCCCCGTTGTTTTTT CATSRVLTAPLFF
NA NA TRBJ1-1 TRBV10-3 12 TGTGCCACAGAGGGCTTGAACACTGGAGCTTTCTTT CATEGLNTGAFF
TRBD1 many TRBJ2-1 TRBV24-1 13 TGTGCCACCAGGGGGGACAGGAACAATGAGCAGTTCTTC CATRGDRNNEQFF
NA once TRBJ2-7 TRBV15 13 TGTGCCACCAGCAAGTACATCTTGGTCGAGCAGTACTTC CATSKYILVEQYF
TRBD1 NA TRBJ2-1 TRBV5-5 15 TGTGCCAGCAGCGGACGGACAGGGTCCTACAATGAGCAGTTCTTC CASSGRTGSYNEQFF